This entry describes one T cell receptor beta chain. TCR beta CDR3 regions were amplified from RNA transcripts. RT-PCR in the first round (using the HTBI primer set) targeted the TCR CDR3. Each CDR3 protein gets one entry after TCRdb re-called the multiplex PCR reads with MiXCR. This table holds about 330,000 distinct CDR3 sequences, around 13% found once. The study excluded patients with uncontrolled infection, other autoimmune disease, pregnancy or lactation. This entry is derived from a study of T cells in Graves' hyperthyroidism and ophthalmopathy. Trimming took off 4 bases at V and 1 base at J, with 14 bases between the two ends. The CDR3 length is 16 residues. CDR1 and CDR2 (germline): LGHDT, YNNKEL (reference sequence).

The origin of this receptor is a woman aged 40 to 50 with Graves' ophthalmopathy. The J gene is TRBJ2-1, the V gene TRBV3-1; TRBD1 or TRBD2 may be the D gene (5 bases each). The source material was blood. This CDR3 reads CASSRFRDPSYNEQFF. The CDR3 DNA is TGTGCCAGCAGCCGCTTTAGGGACCCGTCCTACAATGAGCAGTTCTTC.